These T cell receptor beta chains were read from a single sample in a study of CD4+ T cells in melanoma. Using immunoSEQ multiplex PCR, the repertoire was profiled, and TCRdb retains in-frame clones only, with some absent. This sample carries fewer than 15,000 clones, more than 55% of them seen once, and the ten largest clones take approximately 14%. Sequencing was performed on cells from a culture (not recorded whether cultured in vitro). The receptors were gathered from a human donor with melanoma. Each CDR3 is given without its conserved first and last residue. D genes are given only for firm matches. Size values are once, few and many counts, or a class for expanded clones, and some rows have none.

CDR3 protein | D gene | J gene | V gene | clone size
ASRGPEQGNQPQH | NA | TRBJ1-5 | TRBV10-1 | NA
SVEDHRRGGDNEQF | TRBD2 | TRBJ2-1 | TRBV29-1 | NA
ASSGEANFPGYT | NA | TRBJ1-2 | TRBV9 | few
ASSLSPRDRGLLPPNPQF | TRBD1 | TRBJ2-1 | TRBV27 | NA
ASRSRTSGGASEQF | TRBD2 | TRBJ2-1 | TRBV6-6 | NA
AISGSPGGNSPLH | TRBD1 | TRBJ1-6 | TRBV10-3 | NA
SVATGGAETQY | TRBD1 | TRBJ2-5 | TRBV29-1 | NA
ASSLGVNQPQH | NA | TRBJ1-5 | TRBV7-6 | few
ASSLPGVRNSPLH | NA | TRBJ1-6 | TRBV7-9 | NA
ASSLDPPLERRTDTQY | NA | TRBJ2-3 | TRBV11-2 | NA
ASSLGGGPEAF | NA | TRBJ1-1 | TRBV5-1 | once
ASSHGPSYGYT | NA | TRBJ1-2 | TRBV14 | NA
AIRQGRKNYGYT | NA | TRBJ1-2 | TRBV10-3 | NA
ASGLYSDSRAF | NA | TRBJ1-1 | TRBV12-5 | NA
ASSFPGRGTGELF | NA | TRBJ2-2 | TRBV5-1 | NA
ASSAGQGFYNSPLH | TRBD1 | TRBJ1-6 | TRBV7-9 | NA
ASSLDGLGTGELF | NA | TRBJ2-2 | TRBV7-2 | NA